This TCR beta chain was observed in a study of T cell responses to AZD1222 COVID-19 vaccine. Study results and limitations: Nearly half of spike-specific TCRs reportedly target unmutated variant regions. Baseline seropositives among AZD1222 recipients totaled only five or six. Dominant at 160-218 and 743-854, vaccine-associated CD4 TCRs also spanned spike.

A few counts support this clone. Its antigen is not known. The V gene's germline CDR1 is MGHRA and CDR2 YSYEKL. The ends were cut back, 3 bases at V and 4 bases at J, with 6 bases in the middle. The CDR3 is made up of 12 amino acids. Sequencing used immunoSEQ multiplex PCR; TCRdb keeps in-frame clones, though not all of them. The sample includes 90,000 to 150,000 clones, around 89% of them seen just once. The specimen comprised peripheral blood, sampled 28 days after the second AZD1222 dose. The source is an adult who received the AZD1222 COVID-19 vaccine. The V call is TRBV4-1, the J call TRBJ1-1; D call uncertain. The CDR3 nucleotides are TGCGCCAGCAGCCACCCGAGCACTGAAGCTTTCTTT. It codes for CASSHPSTEAFF.